A selection of T cell receptor beta chains follows, all from one sample in a study of regulatory T cells in long-lasting Graves disease. TCRdb re-called the multiplex PCR reads through MiXCR, storing one row per CDR3 protein. The data show approximately 470,000 distinct CDR3 sequences, under 20% seen once. This same sample was also taken into another study, of T cells in Graves' hyperthyroidism and ophthalmopathy.

The sequencing here drew on peripheral blood mononuclear cells (PBMCs), taken at new diagnosis, from a patient treated with antithyroid drugs. The source of these receptors is a man aged 40-49 years with Graves disease. The CDR3 runs from the conserved cysteine through the conserved F or W. A D gene is named only where the DNA matches it firmly. Part of the rows lack a size; the others show once, few, many or a class for expanded clones.

clone_size	v_call	j_call	d_call	cdr3_nt	cdr3_aa
NA	TRBV7-3	TRBJ2-3	NA	TGTGCCAGCAGCTTAGGAGGGGGATGGGCAGATACGCAGTATTTT	CASSLGGGWADTQYF
few	TRBV10-3	TRBJ2-7	TRBD2	TGTGCCATCAGTGAACGACTAGCGGGGCAGTACTTC	CAISERLAGQYF
NA	TRBV12-3/TRBV12-4	TRBJ1-2	NA	TGTGCCAGCACCCTCGGACGGTTCTATGGCTACACCTTC	CASTLGRFYGYTF
many	TRBV5-1	TRBJ1-1	NA	TGCGCCAGCAGCAGGGTTGGAAACACTGAAGCTTTCTTT	CASSRVGNTEAFF
many	TRBV5-5	TRBJ2-7	TRBD2	TGTGCCAGCAGCTTGCGGTACGGGAGGGCCCACGAGCAGTACTTC	CASSLRYGRAHEQYF
many	TRBV5-1	TRBJ2-3	TRBD2	TGCGCCAGCAGCCCGGGACTAGAGCCAGATACGCAGTATTTT	CASSPGLEPDTQYF
NA	TRBV20-1	TRBJ2-3	TRBD2	TGCAGTGCCTGGACGACTAGCGGGAGAAGAGATACGCAGTATTTT	CSAWTTSGRRDTQYF
many	TRBV3-1	TRBJ2-7	NA	TGTGCCACGTCCGACGGGAAGTACTACGAGCAGTACTTC	CATSDGKYYEQYF
many	TRBV7-9	TRBJ2-5	NA	TGTGCCAGCAGCTTAGACGCCAGACAAGAGACCCAGTACTTC	CASSLDARQETQYF
many	TRBV5-1	TRBJ2-5	TRBD2	TGCGCCAGCAGCTTGGGTCTGGGAGGGAAAGAGACCCAGTACTTC	CASSLGLGGKETQYF
NA	TRBV12-3/TRBV12-4	TRBJ1-5	NA	TGTGCCAGCAGTTTTGCGGGACATTATAGCAATCAGCCCCAGCATTTT	CASSFAGHYSNQPQHF
many	TRBV2	TRBJ2-5	TRBD1	TGTGCCAGCAAGCCAGGGGGTGCGGCGACCCAGTACTTC	CASKPGGAATQYF
NA	TRBV6-1	TRBJ2-2	TRBD1	TGTGCCAGCAGTACCATCCCCCCAGGACAGGGCAGCACCGGGGAGCTGTTTTTT	CASSTIPPGQGSTGELFF
few	TRBV4-1	TRBJ2-2	TRBD1	TGCGCCAGCAGCCAGAGACAGGGGGGTACCGGGGAGCTGTTTTTT	CASSQRQGGTGELFF
many	TRBV30	TRBJ2-1	TRBD2	TGTGCCTGGAGTGTAATAGCGGGAAACAATGAGCAGTTCTTC	CAWSVIAGNNEQFF
many	TRBV20-1	TRBJ2-7	TRBD1	TGCAGTGCATACAGACAGGGCGAGCAGTACTTC	CSAYRQGEQYF
NA	TRBV28	TRBJ1-4	NA	TGTGCCAGCAGGAGACCAGGGACGATGATTGAAAAACTGTTTTTT	CASRRPGTMIEKLFF
many	TRBV28	TRBJ2-7	NA	TGTGCCAGCAGTAGGGTTCCCTACGAGCAGTACTTC	CASSRVPYEQYF
few	TRBV19	TRBJ2-2	TRBD2	TGTGCCAGTAAGGGGCTAGCGGGATCCACCGGGGAGCTGTTTTTT	CASKGLAGSTGELFF
NA	TRBV19	TRBJ2-1	TRBD2	TGTGCCAGTGCTGGGACTAGCGGGATGCATGAGCAGTTCTTC	CASAGTSGMHEQFF
few	TRBV4-2	TRBJ2-4	TRBD1	TGTGCCAGCAGCCAAGATGGTTCGCTGGGACAGAAAAACATTCAGTACTTC	CASSQDGSLGQKNIQYF
many	TRBV12-3/TRBV12-4	TRBJ2-1	NA	TGTGCCAGCAGTTTAAGGTCTTTCAGGAGGAGTGAGCAGTTCTTC	CASSLRSFRRSEQFF
NA	TRBV7-9	TRBJ2-2	TRBD1	TGTGCCAGCAGCCAGAGAGAGGGACAGGGGGCCACCGGGGAGCTGTTTTTT	CASSQREGQGATGELFF
NA	TRBV10-1	TRBJ2-6	NA	TGCGCCAGCAGTGAGCCAGCCTCTGGGGCCAACGTCCTGACTTTC	CASSEPASGANVLTF
many	TRBV7-8	TRBJ1-4	NA	TGTGCCAGCAGCCTCACGACAGGTCGAGGTGAAAAACTGTTTTTT	CASSLTTGRGEKLFF
many	TRBV7-6	TRBJ2-4	TRBD2	TGTGCCGGGCCGGGACTAGCGGCTTGGGGCAAAAACATTCAGTACTTC	CAGPGLAAWGKNIQYF
few	TRBV20-1	TRBJ1-1	TRBD1	TGCAGTGCTAGGGGGACCCAGGGGGCGAACACTGAAGCTTTCTTT	CSARGTQGANTEAFF
NA	TRBV29-1	TRBJ2-1	NA	TGCAGCGTGAGAAATTCTCAGGGGCCCTACAATGAGCAGTTCTTC	CSVRNSQGPYNEQFF
many	TRBV5-1	TRBJ2-3	TRBD2	TGCGCCAGCCTACCCTCGGGGGTAGCGGGACCAGATACGCAGTATTTT	CASLPSGVAGPDTQYF
many	TRBV5-5	TRBJ1-2	NA	TGCGCCAGCAGCTTAGGTGGGGACGCTATCTATGGCTACACCTTC	CASSLGGDAIYGYTF
many	TRBV30	TRBJ1-1	NA	TGTGCCTGGAGTCCCGGAGGGGACACTGAAGCTTTCTTT	CAWSPGGDTEAFF
many	TRBV28	TRBJ2-5	NA	TGTGCCAGCAGGCACATCCAAGAGACCCAGTACTTC	CASRHIQETQYF
few	TRBV5-4	TRBJ2-1	NA	TGTGCCAGCAGCTTGGAGATCCAAAGAAAGGAGAATGAGCAGTTCTTC	CASSLEIQRKENEQFF
NA	TRBV14	TRBJ2-7	NA	TGTGCCAGCAGCCACCCGGGGAGGCTGTTCGAGCAGTACTTC	CASSHPGRLFEQYF
many	TRBV28	TRBJ2-2	TRBD2	TGTGCCAGCAGTTTAGGGGCTAGCGGAATCCTAGGGACCGGGGAGCTGTTTTTT	CASSLGASGILGTGELFF
many	TRBV7-9	TRBJ1-1	NA	TGTGCCAGCAGCACCCAAAGAGGAGGGTTGTTCGGTAAGACTGAAGCTTTCTTT	CASSTQRGGLFGKTEAFF
many	TRBV15	TRBJ2-1	TRBD2	TGTGCCACCAGCAGAGATTACGGGAGGGCCGACAATGAGCAGTTCTTC	CATSRDYGRADNEQFF
NA	TRBV2	TRBJ2-1	NA	TGTGCCAGCAGATCGACTAGAGGGGATGAGCAGTTCTTC	CASRSTRGDEQFF
few	TRBV5-5	TRBJ1-2	TRBD1	TGTGCCAGCAGCCCCTATTACAGGGGGCTCTACTATGGCTACACCTTC	CASSPYYRGLYYGYTF
many	TRBV28	TRBJ1-2	NA	TGTGCCAGCAGCCCGACGTTCCTCACTGGCTATGGCTACACCTTC	CASSPTFLTGYGYTF
NA	TRBV24-1	TRBJ2-3	TRBD1	TGTGCCACCAGTGACCGCGCCCCGGGACAGTTCAGGCATACGCAGTATTTT	CATSDRAPGQFRHTQYF
NA	TRBV19	TRBJ1-2	NA	TGTGCCAGTAGTATTGGTGACAGCGGCTACACCTTC	CASSIGDSGYTF
many	TRBV20-1	TRBJ1-1	NA	TGCAGTGCTAGAGGCCAGGGAGGTGGCACTGAAGCTTTCTTT	CSARGQGGGTEAFF
NA	TRBV5-1	TRBJ2-7	NA	TGCGCCAGCAGCTCGCCGGGACAATTCTACGAGCAGTACTTC	CASSSPGQFYEQYF
many	TRBV18	TRBJ2-3	NA	TGTGCCAGCTCACCACGGCAGAATCAGCGTACAGATACGCAGTATTTT	CASSPRQNQRTDTQYF
many	TRBV4-1	TRBJ2-5	NA	TGCGCCAGCAGCCAAGAACTAGCAGAACAAGAGACCCAGTACTTC	CASSQELAEQETQYF
NA	TRBV6-2/TRBV6-3	TRBJ1-2	NA	TGTGCCAGCAGTGAAGGGGCGACTAAGGGTTTTAATGGCTACACCTTC	CASSEGATKGFNGYTF
many	TRBV5-1	TRBJ2-3	NA	TGCGCCAGCAGCCCTGCGGGGCGCGGAGATACGCAGTATTTT	CASSPAGRGDTQYF
many	TRBV2	TRBJ2-7	TRBD1	TGTGCCAGCAGTGATCAGTGGACAGGGGATTACGAGCAGTACTTC	CASSDQWTGDYEQYF
NA	TRBV24-1	TRBJ2-2	TRBD1	TGTGCCACCACCCAACAGGGGACCGGGGAGCTGTTTTTT	CATTQQGTGELFF
many	TRBV18	TRBJ1-5	NA	TGTGCCAGCTCGAACAGGGTTCGGCAGCCCCAGCATTTT	CASSNRVRQPQHF
many	TRBV27	TRBJ2-1	NA	TGTGCCAGCAGTCCTAATGTTGTGACAGGAGCTAAAGGTATCAATGAGCAGTTCTTC	CASSPNVVTGAKGINEQFF